This is a list of T cell receptor beta chains from one sample in a study of OX40 agonist ivuxolimab in advanced cancers. Produced via immunoSEQ multiplex PCR; TCRdb's table is partial and in-frame only. This table holds about 36,000 clones, around 77% found once. The material was CD4+ or CD8+ T cells sorted from blood, obtained in a trial of the OX40 agonist ivuxolimab. Source of these receptors: an adult with an advanced solid tumor such as melanoma, head and neck, liver or kidney cancer. The CDR3 runs from the conserved cysteine through the conserved F or W. D genes are given only for firm matches. Only some rows state a clone size, as once, few, many or a class for expanded clones.

TRBJ2-1,-,TRBV19,-,TGTGCCAGTAGTTTTGGAACGGACAATGAGCAGTTCTTC,CASSFGTDNEQFF
TRBJ2-1,TRBD1,TRBV7-9,-,TGTGCCAGCAGCTCTAGGACAGGGCCGCTCTACAATGAGCAGTTCTTC,CASSSRTGPLYNEQFF
TRBJ2-1,TRBD2,TRBV9,-,TGTGCCAGCAGCGTAGATCAACTAGCGGGAACCTATGAGCAGTTCTTC,CASSVDQLAGTYEQFF
TRBJ1-2,-,TRBV29-1,many,TGCAGCGTTGTTCGGGGAACGGCTGGCTACACCTTC,CSVVRGTAGYTF
TRBJ2-1,-,TRBV7-9,-,TGTGCCAGCAGCCCCGAGTACAATACCTACAATGAGCAGTTCTTC,CASSPEYNTYNEQFF
TRBJ2-4,TRBD1,TRBV27,-,TGTGCCAGCAGAGGACAGGGGGAAGACATTCAGTACTTC,CASRGQGEDIQYF
TRBJ2-7,-,TRBV7-6,-,TGTGCCAGCAGCCAGGGTCCCGTCGGGTACGAGCAGTACTTC,CASSQGPVGYEQYF
TRBJ2-7,-,TRBV9,once,TGTGCCAGCAGCGTAGGGGGGCCCTCCTACGAGCAGTACTTC,CASSVGGPSYEQYF
TRBJ2-1,TRBD2,TRBV9,-,TGTGCCAGCAGCAAGACTAGCGGGAGCCCCTACAATGAGCAGTTCTTC,CASSKTSGSPYNEQFF
TRBJ2-7,-,TRBV27,-,TGTGCCAGCAGTTTATTCCAGGGTTACGAGCAGTACTTC,CASSLFQGYEQYF
TRBJ2-5,TRBD2,TRBV7-9,-,TGTGCCAGCAGCTACACACCACTAGCGGGGGGGCCCGTTACCCAGTACTTC,CASSYTPLAGGPVTQYF
TRBJ1-6,TRBD1,TRBV5-4,-,TGTGCCAGCAGCCAGGACAGGGTTGGGTCACCCCTCCACTTT,CASSQDRVGSPLHF
TRBJ2-7,-,TRBV10-2,-,TGCGCCATTAGACCAGGGGGGGGCTCCTACGAGCAGTACTTC,CAIRPGGGSYEQYF
TRBJ1-1,-,TRBV7-6,-,TGTGCCAGCAGCTTAAATTCGGAGGGGCTGATGAACACTGAAGCTTTCTTT,CASSLNSEGLMNTEAFF
TRBJ2-1,-,TRBV21-1,-,TGTGCCAGCAGCAAAGGGAGGGAGGGGGAGGCTTACAATGAGCAGTTCTTC,CASSKGREGEAYNEQFF
TRBJ2-2,-,TRBV4-1,-,TGCGCCAGCAGTACGGGACTCCTCACCGGGGAGCTGTTTTTT,CASSTGLLTGELFF
TRBJ2-7,TRBD2,TRBV27,-,TGTGCCAGCAGTTTCCTAGCGGGATCCGAGCAGTACTTC,CASSFLAGSEQYF
TRBJ2-7,-,TRBV2,once,TGTGCCAGCAGTGATTGGGGGACCTACGAGCAGTACTTC,CASSDWGTYEQYF
TRBJ1-2,-,TRBV5-4,-,TGTGCCAGCAGCTTGGACAGCTTCACTAACTATGGCTACACCTTC,CASSLDSFTNYGYTF
TRBJ2-2,-,TRBV27,-,TGTGCCAGCAGTTTAATAGGGGGGATTGCCGGGGAGCTGTTTTTT,CASSLIGGIAGELFF
TRBJ2-3,TRBD1,TRBV27,-,TGTGCCAGCAGTGGGACAGGGGGGGCCGTCGGCACAGATACGCAGTATTTT,CASSGTGGAVGTDTQYF
TRBJ1-1,-,TRBV7-9,once,TGTGCCAGCAGCTTATCGCAGGGGACTGAAGCTTTCTTT,CASSLSQGTEAFF
TRBJ2-3,TRBD2,TRBV27,-,TGTGCCAGCAGTTTAGGATCCGGGAGGCACACAGATACGCAGTATTTT,CASSLGSGRHTDTQYF
TRBJ2-7,-,TRBV28,-,TGTGCCAGCAACGGTGGCAGCCCTACGGGGGAGCAGTACTTC,CASNGGSPTGEQYF
TRBJ1-4,-,TRBV6-6,-,TGTGCCAGCAGTTACTCGACAGAGACTAGGGGAAAACTGTTTTTT,CASSYSTETRGKLFF
TRBJ2-7,TRBD1,TRBV7-9,-,TGTGCCAGCAGCCCGCTGGGACAGGGGGCGTTCTACGAGCAGTACTTC,CASSPLGQGAFYEQYF
TRBJ2-2,-,TRBV28,-,TGTGCCAGCAGTGGGAGTACTAGTACAAAATTCACCGGGGAGCTGTTTTTT,CASSGSTSTKFTGELFF
TRBJ2-7,-,TRBV11-2,-,TGTGCCAGCAGCTTAGTGGGGGGGGCGGGAGAGCAGTACTTC,CASSLVGGAGEQYF
TRBJ1-1,-,TRBV5-5,-,TGTGCCAGCACCGCGGGATACACTGAAGCTTTCTTT,CASTAGYTEAFF
TRBJ2-5,TRBD1,TRBV28,-,TGTGCCAGCAACCCGGACAGGGAACGGGAGACCCAGTACTTC,CASNPDRERETQYF
TRBJ1-3,-,TRBV27,-,TGTGCCAGCAGTTTAGGGGCGTTCTCTGGAAACACCATATATTTT,CASSLGAFSGNTIYF
TRBJ1-1,-,TRBV7-2,medium-sized,TGTGCCAGCAGCTTAGGCCAGAAGACTGAAGCTTTCTTT,CASSLGQKTEAFF
TRBJ1-1,-,TRBV6-5,-,TGTGCCAGCAGTTACAGGGCCCCTGAAGCTTTCTTT,CASSYRAPEAFF
TRBJ2-7,TRBD1,TRBV2,few,TGTGCCAGCAGCCCCGGGACAGGAGACTACGAGCAGTACTTC,CASSPGTGDYEQYF
TRBJ2-1,-,TRBV30,-,TGTGCCCAGGAGGGGTTGATGGATGAGCAGTTCTTC,CAQEGLMDEQFF
TRBJ2-7,-,TRBV27,-,TGTGCCAGCACAAAATCCAGGGGCGCCCCCTACGAGCAGTACTTC,CASTKSRGAPYEQYF
TRBJ1-1,-,TRBV28,-,TGTGCCAGCAGTTTATATTTCGGGGCTTCCATGAACACTGAAGCTTTCTTT,CASSLYFGASMNTEAFF
TRBJ2-7,TRBD1,TRBV28,many,TGTGCCAGCAGTACCACAGGGGGATTTGGGGACGAGCAGTACTTC,CASSTTGGFGDEQYF
TRBJ2-1,-,TRBV10-2,-,TGCGCCAGCAGCGACGTTTTGGGGGGTGAGCAGTTCTTC,CASSDVLGGEQFF
TRBJ1-3,-,TRBV6-6,-,TGTGCCAGCAGAATGGGTTTGGGCTCTGGAAACACCATATATTTT,CASRMGLGSGNTIYF
TRBJ1-4,-,TRBV6-5,-,TGTGCCAGCAGTTACGCAGGGGACGAAAAACTGTTTTTT,CASSYAGDEKLFF
TRBJ2-1,-,TRBV29-1,-,TGCAGCGTTCGTCAGAGCCCTTTCTACAATGAGCAGTTCTTC,CSVRQSPFYNEQFF
TRBJ1-6,-,TRBV6-6,-,TGTGCCAGCAGTTACCTAGGGAATTGGCCCCTCCACTTT,CASSYLGNWPLHF
TRBJ2-7,-,TRBV19,-,TGTGCCAGTAGTATAGTCGCCAGCTCCTACGAGCAGTACTTC,CASSIVASSYEQYF
TRBJ1-1,-,TRBV5-5,-,TGTGCCAGCAGTCGGCACTTGAACACTGAAGCTTTCTTT,CASSRHLNTEAFF
TRBJ2-7,TRBD2,TRBV6-4,-,TGTGCCAGGTCCCTAGCGGGACCTGACGAGCAGTACTTC,CARSLAGPDEQYF
TRBJ2-1,TRBD2,TRBV4-1,-,TGCGCCAGCAGCCGAGGACTAGCGGGAGCGTATGAGCAGTTCTTC,CASSRGLAGAYEQFF
TRBJ2-3,-,TRBV9,-,TGTGCCAGCAGCGTAGCAGTAGTTGAGACAGATACGCAGTATTTT,CASSVAVVETDTQYF
TRBJ2-5,-,TRBV10-2,-,TGCGCCAGCAGTGATCCCCCTCACCCGGTGCCCCAGTACTTC,CASSDPPHPVPQYF
TRBJ2-5,-,TRBV7-9,-,TGTGCCAGCAGCCAATCCGGGCCCCAAGAGATCCAGTACTTC,CASSQSGPQEIQYF
TRBJ2-3,-,TRBV4-3,many,TGCGCCAGCAGCCCCTACTTGGTGGAAGATACGCAGTATTTT,CASSPYLVEDTQYF
TRBJ1-6,TRBD1,TRBV2,-,TGTGCCAGCTCCGACAGGGGAAATTCACCCCTCCACTTT,CASSDRGNSPLHF
TRBJ2-1,-,TRBV5-6,-,TGTGCCAGCAGCTTGGCTTCGGAGCAGTTCTTC,CASSLASEQFF